What follows are 14 T cell receptor beta chains derived from one specimen sequenced in a study of cytomegalovirus exposure and HLA in healthy donors (dated by TCRdb to about 2017). The method behind the library was the immunoSEQ multiplex PCR assay. The multiplex PCR relied on a mix of 60 forward primers for TCR Vbeta segments and 13 reverse primers for TCR Jbeta segments. TCRdb carries this immuneACCESS record with in-frame sequences only. Its versions omit some clonotypes, under half of them owing to an unresolved V gene in the studies checked, with the rest unexplained. Across this sample there are about 130,000 clones, with approximately 74% seen only once. The ten largest make up 6.5% to 8% of the sample. The sample taken for sequencing was PBMCs. The receptor source for this set is a man aged 35 to 55 in good health and CMV-seropositive.

The CDR3 DNA sequence: TGTGCCAGCAGCTTGGGAACAGGGGCTTTCACAGATACGCAGTATTTT. Its protein product is CASSLGTGAFTDTQYF. The V call is TRBV7-2, the J call TRBJ2-3; 7 bases are a match to TRBD1. V was clipped by 3 bases and J by 2 bases; unmatched bases: 8. The CDR3 is 16 amino acids. Germline CDR1 is SGHTA and CDR2 is FQGNSA.

CDR3 protein: CSVERDSYEQYF. CDR3 sequence (DNA): TGCAGCGTTGAGCGGGACAGCTACGAGCAGTACTTC. V gene TRBV29-1 combines with J gene TRBJ2-7; tentatively, D is TRBD1 (7 bases). This CDR3 region has 12 residues. The germline gives CDR1 SQVTM, CDR2 ANQGSEA. Trimming stripped 3 bases from V and 3 bases from J, with 9 bases between.

The chain has TRBV9 and TRBJ2-7; 8 positions agree with TRBD2. Germline CDR1 SGDLS, CDR2 YYNGEE. V shed 2 bases, J shed 1 base, and the junction held 8 bases outside the gene matches. The CDR3 is 16 amino acids. The CDR3 loop reads CASSVGARGGSYEQYF. CDR3 nucleotides: TGTGCCAGCAGCGTGGGCGCTCGGGGGGGATCCTACGAGCAGTACTTC.

The V gene is TRBV6-1, the J gene TRBJ1-1; D call uncertain. Deletions cut 6 bases from V and 7 bases from J, with 6 bases between. Germline CDR1 is MNHNS and CDR2 is SASEGT. The CDR3 extends over 10 amino acids. The CDR3 sequence is CASRESEAFF. The CDR3 DNA sequence: TGTGCCAGCAGGGAGAGTGAAGCTTTCTTT.

This clone was observed once. In nucleotides, the CDR3 is TGTGCCAGTAGTACGTCGGCTAGCGGATCCTACGAGCAGTACTTC. It specifies CASSTSASGSYEQYF. V usage is TRBV19 and J usage is TRBJ2-7, with 7 nucleotides matching TRBD2. CDR3 size: 15 residues. CDR1 is LNHDA and CDR2 is SQIVND in the germline V gene (reference sequence). J was trimmed by 1 base and V by 4 bases; bases with no gene match: 7.

This rearrangement joins TRBV19 to TRBJ2-1, with TRBD1 matching over 9 bases. Germline lookup yields CDR1 LNHDA and CDR2 SQIVND (reference sequence). This CDR3 comprises 13 residues. With V trimmed by 8 bases and J by 5 bases, 4 bases remained unmatched. As DNA, the CDR3 is TGTGCCAGTGCGGGACAGGGAAACAATGAGCAGTTCTTC. Translation: CASAGQGNNEQFF.

This clone was seen only once. The CDR3 loop reads CASSQEKVMRYEQYF. CDR3 in DNA: TGCGCCAGCAGCCAAGAGAAAGTGATGAGGTACGAGCAGTACTTC. V and J are TRBV4-1 and TRBJ2-7; the D is unclear. The V gene lost 0 bases and the J gene lost 4 bases, with 13 bases spanning the gap. The germline V gene encodes CDR1 MGHRA and CDR2 YSYEKL. The CDR3 extends over 15 amino acids.

The rearrangement links TRBV18 to TRBJ2-1; 9 bases match TRBD2. Germline-derived CDR1 and CDR2 are KGHSH and LQKENI. The CDR3 is 16 amino acids. J gave up 8 bases and V 0 bases, and 8 bases lay outside the gene matches. For the CDR3, the DNA is TGTGCCAGCTCACCACCAGGTCTAGCGGGGAGGGATGAGCAGTTCTTC. This encodes CASSPPGLAGRDEQFF. The full variable domain, rest sourced from reference TRBV18 and TRBJ2-1, is NAGVMQNPRHLVRRRGQEARLRCSPMKGHSHVYWYRQLPEEGLKFMVYLQKENIIDESGMPKERFSAEFPKEGPSILRIQQVVRGDSAAYFCASSPPGLAGRDEQFFGPGTRLTVL.

The chain couples TRBV5-1 to TRBJ2-5; a weak D match, TRBD2 (6 bases). With the DNA end fitting TRBJ2-7 better, the J assignment may be wrong. This CDR3 spans 15 amino acids. Germline V gives CDR1 SGHRS, CDR2 YFSETQ. CDR3 nucleotides: TGCGCCAGCAACCCCTCCGGGACTTCCGCCTACGAGCAGTACTTC. It translates to CASNPSGTSAYEQYF.

V is TRBV21-1 and J is TRBJ2-3; TRBD2, the D gene given by the table, was not confirmed from the DNA. TRBV21-1 is deemed a pseudogene. The CDR3 consists of 15 residues. The CDR3: CASSSTSGGADTQYF. DNA for the CDR3: TGTGCCAGCAGCTCGACTAGCGGGGGCGCAGATACGCAGTATTTT.

This clone was found a few times. The germline gene is not matched at one end of the junction; a read error may be the cause. This CDR3 reads CASRSTSEKLFF. The CDR3 nucleotides are TGTGCCAGCAGATCAACTAGTGAAAAACTGTTTTTT. This sequence joins TRBV28 and TRBJ1-4; D remains ambiguous. Germline values: CDR1 MDHEN, CDR2 SYDVKM. CDR3 length: 12 amino acids.

This rearrangement joins TRBV6-1 to TRBJ1-1, with 8 bases lining up with TRBD1. Losses at the gene ends were 5 bases for V and 4 bases for J; bases not matched to a gene: 3. The CDR3 is made up of 13 amino acids. Germline assignment: CDR1 MNHNS and CDR2 SASEGT. The CDR3 nucleotides read TGTGCCAGCAGTCCACAGGGGGTCACTGAAGCTTTCTTT. This gives the protein CASSPQGVTEAFF.

The V gene is TRBV15, the J gene TRBJ2-3, with D hard to call. The germline V and J ends were trimmed by 0 bases and 2 bases, with 12 bases remaining between them. CDR3 length: 16 residues. Germline CDR1 and CDR2: LNHNV and YYDKDF (reference sequence). The DNA for the CDR3 is TGTGCCACCAGCAGAGAGGCGGCGAGTGCCACAGATACGCAGTATTTT. This sequence encodes CATSREAASATDTQYF. The variable domain in full, with the rest retrieved from reference TRBV15 and TRBJ2-3, is DAMVIQNPRYQVTQFGKPVTLSCSQTLNHNVMYWYQQKSSQAPKLLFHYYDKDFNNEADTPDNFQSRRPNTSFCFLDIRSPGLGDTAMYLCATSREAASATDTQYFGPGTRLTVL.

J is TRBJ1-2 and V is TRBV7-9; 7 nucleotides agree with TRBD1. Trimming at V came to 5 bases and at J to 8 bases, leaving 5 bases not matched to a gene. Germline CDR1 and CDR2: SEHNR and FQNEAQ (reference sequence). This CDR3 is built from 12 residues. CDR3 region: CASSPGQLGYTF. CDR3 nucleotide sequence: TGTGCCAGCAGCCCGGGACAGTTGGGCTACACCTTC.